This TCR beta chain comes out of a study of CD8 T cells in Susac syndrome. With random hexamers, reverse transcription was performed on about 0.45 to 1 ug of RNA. An immunoSEQ multiplex PCR amplified TCR beta CDR3 over 54 Vbeta and 13 Jbeta. Each CDR3 protein gets one entry after TCRdb re-called the immunoSEQ multiplex PCR reads with MiXCR. Of hundreds of thousands of distinct CDR3 sequences in the sample, around 95% were seen once. Between the trimmed V and J ends, which lost 3 bases and 4 bases, there was a span of 15 bases. The CDR3 runs 14 residues. Germline V gives CDR1 SQVTM, CDR2 ANQGSEA. Sequencing of TCR beta was performed on blood CD8+ T cells and on blood CD4+ T cells. Bulk CD8+ and CD4+ cells came from magnetic negative isolation; CD8+ TEMRA by FACS.

The receptor was derived from a human donor with multiple sclerosis. The sequenced sample was CD4+ T cells from PBMCs. This chain joins TRBV29-1 and TRBJ1-2; D may be TRBD1 (6 bases). The CDR3 DNA follows: TGCAGCGTTGAGGTCAGGGGCTTGCCCTATGGCTACACCTTC. Protein: CSVEVRGLPYGYTF.